The 9 T cell receptor beta chains given below trace back to one sample, sequenced in a study of Ad26.COV2.S vaccination and SARS-CoV-2 variants (dated by TCRdb to about 2021). The receptor library was made with the immunoSEQ multiplex PCR assay. TCRdb retrieved this table from immuneACCESS and kept in-frame rearrangements only. Not all clones are present; in checked studies, unresolved V genes account for under half, and no reason is known for the remainder. The table for this sample lists around 320,000 clones; approximately 86% of them were counted only once. The ten most abundant clones make up roughly 1.9% of the sample. Taken with the paper, the label for treatment or condition translates to: roughly 18 received Ad26.COV2.S at low or high dose, single or two shots; about five received placebo; per-sample allocation not given. For vaccine and placebo recipients, the sequenced repertoires came from samples collected on day 63 after the first injection.

The sequenced sample was peripheral blood, obtained in a trial of Ad26.COV2.S vaccine versus placebo. These receptors originate from a person aged 18-65 years who received the Ad26.COV2.S COVID-19 vaccine or a placebo.

Only a few counts were recorded for this clone. The rearrangement links TRBV19 to TRBJ1-3; 8 nucleotides agree with TRBD1. V shed 6 bases, J shed 3 bases, and the junction held 4 bases outside the gene matches. This CDR3 spans 14 amino acids. In germline, CDR1 is LNHDA, CDR2 SQIVND (reference sequence). Written as DNA, the CDR3 is TGTGCCAGTAGGGCCGGGACAGGTGGAAACACCATATATTTT. Protein sequence: CASRAGTGGNTIYF.

CDR3 protein: CASSPDPSGGVQETQYF. The CDR3 region has the DNA TGTGCCAGCAGCCCAGATCCTAGCGGGGGGGTCCAAGAGACCCAGTACTTC. The chain carries TRBV5-6 and TRBJ2-5; TRBD2 matches 12 bases. The ends lost 4 bases at V and 1 base at J; junction bases unmatched: 8. Germline CDR1 and CDR2: SGHDT and YYEEEE. This CDR3 comprises 17 residues.

The chain combines TRBV4-3 with TRBJ1-1, with D maybe TRBD1 (5 bases). The CDR3 is made up of 13 amino acids. With 4 bases removed from V and 3 bases from J, the gap between germline ends came to 9 bases. Germline values: CDR1 LGHNA, CDR2 YSLEER. The CDR3 sequence: CASSRDRYTEAFF. DNA for the CDR3: TGCGCCAGCAGCCGTGACAGATACACTGAAGCTTTCTTT.

The genes are TRBV5-4 and TRBJ2-3; 11 nucleotides agree with TRBD2. The CDR3 extends over 16 amino acids. J was trimmed by 0 bases and V by 0 bases; bases with no gene match: 0. CDR1 and CDR2 from the germline V gene are SGHNT and YYREEE (reference sequence). The CDR3 reads CASSLGLAGSTDTQYF. The DNA of the CDR3 is TGTGCCAGCAGCTTGGGACTAGCGGGGAGCACAGATACGCAGTATTTT.

The chain has TRBV3-1 (or the pseudogene TRBV3-2) and TRBJ1-6; unclear D gene. CDR1 and CDR2 from the germline V gene are LGHDT and YNNKEL (reference sequence). The CDR3 sequence is 14 residues long. Between the trimmed V and J ends, which lost 2 bases and 4 bases, there was a span of 6 bases. CDR3 in DNA: TGTGCCAGCAGCCAAACGGCGTATAATTCACCCCTCCACTTT. This sequence encodes CASSQTAYNSPLHF.

This clone has only a few counts. V is TRBV6-1 and J is TRBJ1-1; TRBD1 aligns across 10 bases. The CDR3 runs 16 residues. J was trimmed by 6 bases and V by 4 bases; bases with no gene match: 11. CDR1 is MNHNS, CDR2 SASEGT, per germline. CDR3 DNA sequence: TGTGCCAGCAGTGGGCTTCCGGGACAGGGGCTCCCTGAAGCTTTCTTT. It translates to CASSGLPGQGLPEAFF.

V and J are TRBV30 and TRBJ1-2; 8 bases map to TRBD1. This CDR3 has 14 amino acids. The germline gives CDR1 GTSNPN, CDR2 SVGIG (reference sequence). The ends lost 0 bases at V and 5 bases at J; junction bases unmatched: 5. CDR3 loop: CAWSVGTGWYGYTF. CDR3 DNA: TGTGCCTGGAGTGTAGGGACAGGATGGTATGGCTACACCTTC.

The chain recombines TRBV2 with TRBJ2-1, with 7 bases aligning to TRBD2. CDR1 SNHLY and CDR2 FYNNEI come from the germline V gene. After removal of 2 bases from V and 9 bases from J, the junction contained 10 bases not matched to a gene. This CDR3 is 15 amino acids long. The chain's CDR3 is CASSERWGGYGEQFF. The CDR3 nucleotides are TGTGCCAGCAGTGAAAGGTGGGGGGGTTACGGTGAGCAGTTCTTC.

The chain uses TRBV5-1 and TRBJ2-1; a weak D match, TRBD2 (7 bases). Trimming removed 0 bases at V and 9 bases at J, with 13 bases between. Per germline, CDR1 SGHRS and CDR2 YFSETQ. The CDR3 consists of 14 residues. The CDR3 DNA is TGCGCCAGCAGCTTGGATGGGGGGGCCGGTGAGCAGTTCTTC. This sequence encodes CASSLDGGAGEQFF.